Below, 13 T cell receptor beta chains from the same sample are listed, as sequenced in a study of naive and memory T cell subsets. Both TRBC1 and TRBC2 were covered by a beta constant-region primer of two equimolar oligonucleotides. TCRdb re-analysed the UMI-ligation and nested PCR reads in MiXCR, keeping a single row per CDR3 protein. The table has around 40,000 distinct CDR3 sequences, 13% seen once. The sequenced material came from effector memory CD4+ T cells from blood. The sample's subset: effector memory, CD45RA- CD27-. The origin of the receptors is a human donor in good health.

This clonotype was observed a few times. The CDR3 loop is CSAPEGVSSYNEQFF. CDR3 nucleotide sequence: TGCAGTGCTCCGGAGGGGGTGAGCTCCTACAATGAGCAGTTCTTC. This rearrangement joins TRBV20-1 to TRBJ2-1; D might be TRBD1 or TRBD2, each matching 6 bases. Trimming took 5 bases from V and 0 from J, leaving 14 bases between them. This CDR3 contains 15 residues. CDR1 is DFQATT and CDR2 is SNEGSKA in the germline V gene (reference sequence).

CDR3: CASSFNKYNEQFF. CDR3 bases: TGTGCCAGCAGTTTTAACAAATACAATGAGCAGTTCTTC. This chain uses TRBV12-3 or TRBV12-4 with TRBJ2-1; D not resolved. V was pared by 3 bases and J by 4 bases, with 7 bases between. This CDR3 has 13 residues.

This clonotype was detected only a few times. The rearrangement links TRBV11-1 to TRBJ1-6, with TRBD1 as a possible D gene (5 bases). V was shortened by 6 bases and J by 5 bases, with 14 bases between the two germline ends. The CDR3 runs 15 residues. Germline V gene data show CDR1 as SGHAT and CDR2 as FQDESV (reference sequence). The CDR3 DNA reads TGTGCCAGCAGATGGGGCCGTCTCAATAATTCACCCCTCCACTTT. This translates into CASRWGRLNNSPLHF. Together with reference TRBV11-1 and TRBJ1-6, the CDR3 gives the full variable domain: EAEVAQSPRYKITEKSQAVAFWCDPISGHATLYWYRQILGQGPELLVQFQDESVVDDSQLPKDRFSAERLKGVDSTLKIQPAELGDSAMYLCASRWGRLNNSPLHFGNGTRLTVT.

This clonotype is medium-sized (0.01 to 0.1%) by share. J is TRBJ2-1 and V is TRBV12-3 or TRBV12-4; D remains unclear. The CDR3 sequence is 15 residues long. V lost 2 bases to trimming and J lost 5 bases, with 13 bases between them. CDR3 amino acids: CASSLYGRRNNEQFF. CDR3 in DNA: TGTGCCAGCAGTTTATATGGCCGCCGGAACAATGAGCAGTTCTTC.

The V and J genes are TRBV7-8 and TRBJ2-7; D perhaps matches TRBD1 (6 bases). This CDR3 is 15 amino acids long. CDR1 is SGHVS and CDR2 is FQNEAQ in the germline V gene. The V gene lost 5 bases and the J gene lost 2 bases, with 16 bases spanning the gap. This CDR3 reads CASSPGHSLAYEQYF. As DNA, the CDR3 is TGTGCCAGCAGCCCGGGACATTCTTTAGCCTACGAGCAGTACTTC. The full variable domain, in which reference TRBV7-8 and TRBJ2-7 provide the parts outside the CDR3, is GAGVSQSPRYKVAKRGQDVALRCDPISGHVSLFWYQQALGQGPEFLTYFQNEAQLDKSGLPSDRFFAERPEGSVSTLKIQRTQQEDSAVYLCASSPGHSLAYEQYFGPGTRLTVT.

This clonotype was observed once. This rearrangement joins TRBV10-2 to TRBJ2-1; 7 bases agree with TRBD2. Germline V gene sequence: CDR1 WSHSY, CDR2 SAAADI. Losses at the gene ends were 0 bases for V and 9 bases for J; bases not matched to a gene: 2. CDR3 length equals 13 residues. CDR3 in amino acids: CASSESREGEQFF. DNA for the CDR3: TGCGCCAGCAGTGAGTCGAGGGAGGGTGAGCAGTTCTTC.

The table lists this clonotype with many counts. V and J are TRBV29-1 and TRBJ2-5, with D possibly TRBD1 on 7 matching bases. The CDR3 sequence is 15 residues long. Germline loops: CDR1 SQVTM, CDR2 ANQGSEA. Trimming removed 6 bases at V and 3 bases at J, with 20 bases between. In DNA form, the CDR3 reads TGCAGCGTGGGCCCGCATGGAGGGACAGAAGAGACCCAGTACTTC. Its protein is CSVGPHGGTEETQYF. Supplemented by reference TRBV29-1 and TRBJ2-5, the full variable domain reads SAVISQKPSRDICQRGTSLTIQCQVDSQVTMMFWYRQQPGQSLTLIATANQGSEATYESGFVIDKFPISRPNLTFSTLTVSNMSPEDSSIYLCSVGPHGGTEETQYFGPGTRLLVL.

The DNA of the CDR3 is TGTGCCAGCAGCGTATATACCAGTGAGCAGTTCTTC. This codes for CASSVYTSEQFF. The chain is built from TRBV7-2 and TRBJ2-1; no definite D call. This CDR3 contains 12 residues. Germline-derived CDR1 and CDR2 are SGHTA and FQGNSA. The V end was cut by 5 bases, the J end by 9 bases, with 11 bases between. The full variable domain, completed using reference TRBV7-2 and TRBJ2-1, is GAGVSQSPSNKVTEKGKDVELRCDPISGHTALYWYRQSLGQGLEFLIYFQGNSAPDKSGLPSDRFSAERTGGSVSTLTIQRTQQEDSAVYLCASSVYTSEQFFGPGTRLTVL.

V gene TRBV30 combines with J gene TRBJ1-5; D unclear. The CDR3 runs 15 residues. V dropped 0 bases and J dropped 2 bases, with 11 bases sitting between them. In germline, CDR1 is GTSNPN, CDR2 SVGIG (reference sequence). The CDR3 spells CAWSVGRMGNQPQHF. The CDR3 bases are TGTGCCTGGAGTGTGGGCAGAATGGGCAATCAGCCCCAGCATTTT.

This clonotype has ten or more counts. Since no conserved phenylalanine or tryptophan closes the CDR3, a read error is the likely cause. Because the CDR3's place on the DNA is in doubt, the DNA is left out and the CDR3 is given as listed by TCRdb. Here the CDR3 reads CASSLGRR. This chain connects TRBV7-4 to TRBJ1-1. The V gene's germline CDR1 is SGHVT and CDR2 SQSDAQ. The CDR3 sequence runs 8 residues, both termini included.

This clonotype showed up just a few times. This sequence joins TRBV10-1 and TRBJ1-2, with D unclear. The CDR3 contains 14 residues. V was clipped by 5 bases and J by 2 bases, with 12 bases between them. Germline V lookup: CDR1 WNHNN, CDR2 SYGVQD (reference sequence). CDR3 amino acids: CASSPNGMNYGYTF. The CDR3 DNA reads as TGCGCCAGCAGTCCCAACGGGATGAACTATGGCTACACCTTC.

The V call is TRBV11-2, the J call TRBJ2-2; D is uncertain. This CDR3 is 13 amino acids long. V shed 4 bases and J shed 8 bases, with 11 bases lying between them. From germline, CDR1 is SGHAT and CDR2 FQNNGV. CDR3 amino acids: CASSSGFSGELFF. The CDR3 DNA is TGTGCCAGCAGCTCCGGGTTCTCTGGGGAGCTGTTTTTT.

This clonotype was detected many times. The chain is built from TRBV29-1 and TRBJ2-2, with 10 bases fitting TRBD2. The junction had 5 bases not matched to a gene; V was cut back by 7 bases and J by 6 bases. Germline loops: CDR1 SQVTM, CDR2 ANQGSEA. CDR3 length equals 13 residues. The CDR3 loop reads CSAVTSGPGELFF. The CDR3 nucleotides read TGCAGCGCTGTGACTAGCGGGCCCGGGGAGCTGTTTTTT.